The 21 T cell receptor beta chains below all came from one sample that was sequenced in a study of PD-1 and CTLA-4 blockade in melanoma (dated by TCRdb to the early 2020s). The library relied on the immunoSEQ multiplex PCR assay. TCRdb carries this immuneACCESS record with in-frame sequences only. Its versions omit some clonotypes, under half of them owing to an unresolved V gene in the studies checked, with the rest unexplained. Recorded for this sample are approximately 33,000 clones; 91% of them occurred a single time. Of the sample, roughly 9% is held by the ten largest clones. The sample here was CD8+ T cells from peripheral blood, taken from a patient given anti-PD-1 treatment. The receptors originated from a human donor with melanoma.

The rearrangement links TRBV4-1 to TRBJ1-1; D may be TRBD1 (5 bases). V was clipped by 0 bases and J by 4 bases, with 18 bases between them. Germline-derived CDR1 and CDR2 are MGHRA and YSYEKL. The CDR3 has 17 residues. The CDR3 bases are TGCGCCAGCAGCCAAGATCCCTCAGCAGGGTTGACCACTGAAGCTTTCTTT. This codes for CASSQDPSAGLTTEAFF.

This clone was counted once. This chain links TRBV21-1 with TRBJ2-3; TRBD2, as called in the table, went unchecked against the DNA. TRBV21-1 is designated a pseudogene. The CDR3 totals 16 residues. CDR3 sequence: CASSKEEGHRVSRQYF. The DNA for the CDR3 is TGTGCCAGCAGCAAAGAGGAGGGCCATCGGGTGAGCAGGCAGTATTTT.

This clone was found once. The rearrangement joins TRBV1 to TRBJ1-1. TRBV1 is assigned pseudogene status. This CDR3 is built from 11 residues. Written as DNA, the CDR3 is TGCACCACCGGGAGGGGGACTGAAGCTTTCTTT. Encoded protein: CTTGRGTEAFF.

V usage is TRBV12-3 or TRBV12-4 and J usage is TRBJ2-1, with D possibly being TRBD1 (5 bases). The length of the CDR3 is 12 residues. Trimming removed 7 bases from V and 15 bases from J, with 19 bases in between. The CDR3 region has the DNA TGTGCCAGCACTCTAGGAGTATCACAGGCGTTCTTC. Translating it yields CASTLGVSQAFF.

The chain employs TRBV9 and TRBJ1-4; D is perhaps TRBD1 (6 bases). CDR1 and CDR2 from the germline V gene are SGDLS and YYNGEE. V was trimmed by 5 bases and J by 1 base, leaving 9 bases between them. This CDR3 contains 14 residues. The CDR3 protein is CASSLDRTNEKLFF. The CDR3 DNA is TGTGCCAGCAGTCTGGACAGAACTAATGAAAAACTGTTTTTT. Looking up the rest from reference TRBV9 and TRBJ1-4 gives the full variable domain: DSGVTQTPKHLITATGQRVTLRCSPRSGDLSVYWYQQSLDQGLQFLIQYYNGEERAKGNILERFSAQQFPDLHSELNLSSLELGDSALYFCASSLDRTNEKLFFGSGTQLSVL.

The chain uses TRBV9 and TRBJ2-3, with TRBD2 matching 14 bases. The germline CDR1 and CDR2 sequences are SGDLS and YYNGEE. The length of the CDR3 is 17 residues. The V gene end was trimmed by 4 bases and the J gene end by 2 bases; junction bases not matched to a gene: 6. The CDR3 sequence: CASSKGTSGGFTDTQYF. DNA of the CDR3: TGTGCCAGCAGCAAGGGGACTAGCGGGGGCTTCACAGATACGCAGTATTTT. Full variable domain (rest looked up from reference TRBV9 and TRBJ2-3): DSGVTQTPKHLITATGQRVTLRCSPRSGDLSVYWYQQSLDQGLQFLIQYYNGEERAKGNILERFSAQQFPDLHSELNLSSLELGDSALYFCASSKGTSGGFTDTQYFGPGTRLTVL.

J is TRBJ1-1 and V is TRBV7-9; 7 bases align to TRBD1. Unmatched junction bases numbered 4, after V lost 1 base and J lost 2 bases. The germline CDR1 and CDR2 sequences are SEHNR and FQNEAQ (reference sequence). This CDR3 is 15 amino acids long. The CDR3 nucleotides read TGTGCCAGCAGCTTAGGACAGGGACAAAACACTGAAGCTTTCTTT. Translating gives CASSLGQGQNTEAFF.

V is TRBV30 and J is TRBJ1-1; D ambiguous. This CDR3 spans 13 amino acids. Germline V lookup: CDR1 GTSNPN, CDR2 SVGIG (reference sequence). V shed 0 bases and J shed 4 bases, with 9 bases lying between them. The CDR3 is CAWSVQGSTEAFF. CDR3 sequence (DNA): TGTGCCTGGAGTGTACAAGGGAGCACTGAAGCTTTCTTT.

In its sample, this clone was seen once. V usage is TRBV4-1 and J usage is TRBJ2-3; D unclear. This CDR3 region has 14 residues. Germline V gene sequence: CDR1 MGHRA, CDR2 YSYEKL. V was shortened by 1 base and J by 1 base, with 6 bases between the two germline ends. Written as DNA, the CDR3 is TGCGCCAGCAGCCAAGTGCAGCGCACAGATACGCAGTATTTT. This sequence encodes CASSQVQRTDTQYF.

This chain uses TRBV19 with TRBJ2-3, with a tentative D call TRBD2 (6 bases). V was pared by 10 bases and J by 4 bases, with 18 bases between. CDR1 LNHDA and CDR2 SQIVND come from the germline V gene (reference sequence). The CDR3 runs 14 residues. In DNA form, the CDR3 reads TGTGCCACCTTCTCGGGCCGGGAGTCAGATACGCAGTATTTT. This gives the protein CATFSGRESDTQYF.

The chain joins TRBV27 to TRBJ1-5; D is perhaps TRBD1 (5 bases). Germline values: CDR1 MNHEY, CDR2 SMNVEV (reference sequence). CDR3 length: 13 amino acids. Deletions cut 8 bases from V and 3 bases from J, with 11 bases between. CDR3: CASGAGFNQPQHF. In DNA, the CDR3 is TGTGCCAGCGGGGCAGGGTTCAATCAGCCCCAGCATTTT.

The J gene is TRBJ2-1, the V gene TRBV19, with TRBD2 identical over 11 bases. Germline-derived CDR1 and CDR2 are LNHDA and SQIVND (reference sequence). The V gene end was trimmed by 5 bases and the J gene end by 7 bases; junction bases not matched to a gene: 13. The CDR3 spans 17 residues. CDR3 protein: CASSLPLSGRGGNEQFF. For the CDR3, the DNA is TGTGCCAGTAGTCTTCCTCTTAGCGGGAGGGGAGGGAATGAGCAGTTCTTC.

V gene TRBV30 combines with J gene TRBJ1-1; D perhaps matches TRBD1 (6 bases). V lost 0 bases to trimming and J lost 8 bases, with 10 bases between them. The CDR3 sequence is 12 residues long. Looked up from germline, CDR1 is GTSNPN and CDR2 is SVGIG (reference sequence). In DNA form, the CDR3 reads TGTGCCTGGAGTGTAAGGGGGATAGAAGCTTTCTTT. This encodes CAWSVRGIEAFF.

The rearrangement joins TRBV27 to TRBJ2-1; a weak D match, TRBD1 (5 bases). V was shortened by 6 bases and J by 6 bases, with 15 bases between the two germline ends. The CDR3 length is 14 residues. Per the germline V gene, CDR1 is MNHEY and CDR2 is SMNVEV (reference sequence). CDR3 residues: CASRIQGFGNEQFF. CDR3 sequence (DNA): TGTGCCAGCAGGATCCAGGGCTTCGGCAATGAGCAGTTCTTC.

J is TRBJ1-1 and V is TRBV9; possibly TRBD1 for D (5 bases). The CDR3 has 13 amino acids. Trimming shortened V by 0 bases and J by 6 bases, and 9 bases separated the two germline ends. Germline V gene sequence: CDR1 SGDLS, CDR2 YYNGEE. This CDR3 reads CASSVVTGAEAFF. CDR3 nucleotides: TGTGCCAGCAGCGTAGTAACGGGGGCTGAAGCTTTCTTT. Looking up the rest from reference TRBV9 and TRBJ1-1 gives the full variable domain: DSGVTQTPKHLITATGQRVTLRCSPRSGDLSVYWYQQSLDQGLQFLIQYYNGEERAKGNILERFSAQQFPDLHSELNLSSLELGDSALYFCASSVVTGAEAFFGQGTRLTVV.

This chain links TRBV7-9 with TRBJ1-2, with D tentatively TRBD1 (5 bases). Deletions cut 5 bases from V and 1 base from J, with 11 bases between. This CDR3 is 14 amino acids long. Looked up from germline, CDR1 is SEHNR and CDR2 is FQNEAQ (reference sequence). This chain's CDR3 is CASSGAQNNYGYTF. Written as DNA, the CDR3 is TGTGCCAGCAGCGGGGCCCAGAATAACTATGGCTACACCTTC.

This sequence joins TRBV7-6 and TRBJ2-3, with D possibly matching TRBD2 (6 bases). Germline values: CDR1 SGHVS, CDR2 FNYEAQ. V was pared by 1 base and J by 3 bases, with 8 bases between. The length of the CDR3 is 14 residues. This chain's CDR3 is CASSLGTNTDTQYF. The CDR3 DNA is TGTGCCAGCAGCTTAGGGACTAATACAGATACGCAGTATTTT.

The chain couples TRBV27 to TRBJ1-2; D unclear. V was clipped by 4 bases and J by 1 base, with 7 bases between them. Germline V lookup: CDR1 MNHEY, CDR2 SMNVEV (reference sequence). The CDR3 sequence is 13 residues long. CDR3 in amino acids: CASSYGVNYGYTF. The CDR3 coding sequence is TGTGCCAGCAGTTACGGAGTTAACTATGGCTACACCTTC.

This chain links TRBV19 with TRBJ1-1; 7 nucleotides line up with TRBD1. The CDR3 runs 14 residues. The germline CDR1 and CDR2 sequences are LNHDA and SQIVND (reference sequence). The V and J ends lost 1 base and 1 base, in that order; junction bases with no gene match: 0. The CDR3 DNA sequence: TGTGCCAGTAGTATAGGGACAGGGAACACTGAAGCTTTCTTT. Its translation: CASSIGTGNTEAFF.

A note on this clone: This specimen includes other DNA sequences encoding the same CDR3. The CDR3, as DNA: TGTGCCAGTAGTATAATTGGAAATCAGCCCCAGCATTTT. It encodes CASSIIGNQPQHF. The chain recombines TRBV19 with TRBJ1-5; D remains ambiguous. The CDR3 has 13 residues. Germline CDR1 LNHDA, CDR2 SQIVND (reference sequence). V lost 2 bases and J lost 4, with 6 bases in between.

This clone has only one observation. The rearrangement links TRBV19 to TRBJ2-7; maybe TRBD2 (6 bases). The germline CDR1 and CDR2 sequences are LNHDA and SQIVND (reference sequence). This CDR3 spans 13 amino acids. V was pared by 6 bases and J by 3 bases, with 12 bases between. The CDR3 protein is CASSLGLNYEQYF. For the CDR3, the DNA is TGTGCCAGTAGCCTCGGACTAAACTACGAGCAGTACTTC.